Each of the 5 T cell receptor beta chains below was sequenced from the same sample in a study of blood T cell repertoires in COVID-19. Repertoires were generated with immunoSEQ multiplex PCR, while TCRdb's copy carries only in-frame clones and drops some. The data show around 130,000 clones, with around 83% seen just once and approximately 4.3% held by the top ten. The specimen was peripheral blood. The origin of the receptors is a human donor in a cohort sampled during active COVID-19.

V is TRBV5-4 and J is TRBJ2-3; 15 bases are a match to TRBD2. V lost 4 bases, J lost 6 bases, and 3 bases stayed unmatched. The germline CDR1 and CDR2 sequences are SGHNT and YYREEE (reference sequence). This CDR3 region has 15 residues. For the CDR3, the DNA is TGTGCCAGCAGCCCCGGACTAGCGGGGGGGGATACGCAGTATTTT. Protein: CASSPGLAGGDTQYF. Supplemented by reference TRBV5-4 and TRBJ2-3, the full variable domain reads ETGVTQSPTHLIKTRGQQVTLRCSSQSGHNTVSWYQQALGQGPQFIFQYYREEENGRGNFPPRFSGLQFPNYSSELNVNALELDDSALYLCASSPGLAGGDTQYFGPGTRLTVL.

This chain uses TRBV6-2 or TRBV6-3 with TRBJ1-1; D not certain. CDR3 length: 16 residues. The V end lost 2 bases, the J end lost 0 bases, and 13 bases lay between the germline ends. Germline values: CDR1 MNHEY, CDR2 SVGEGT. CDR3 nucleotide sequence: TGTGCCAGCAGTTACGGTGGGGAGATACTGAACACTGAAGCTTTCTTT. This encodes CASSYGGEILNTEAFF.

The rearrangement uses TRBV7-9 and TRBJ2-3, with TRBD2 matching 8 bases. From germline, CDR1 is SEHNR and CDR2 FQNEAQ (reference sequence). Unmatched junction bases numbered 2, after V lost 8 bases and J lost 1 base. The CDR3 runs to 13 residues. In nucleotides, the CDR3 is TGTGCCAGCGCAGCGGGGGGCACAGATACGCAGTATTTT. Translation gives CASAAGGTDTQYF.

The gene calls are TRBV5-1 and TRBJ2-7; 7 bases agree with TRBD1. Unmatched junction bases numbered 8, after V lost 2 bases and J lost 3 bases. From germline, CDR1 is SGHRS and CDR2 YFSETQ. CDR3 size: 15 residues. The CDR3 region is CASSLRRQGLYEQYF. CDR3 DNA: TGCGCCAGCAGCTTACGTCGACAGGGCCTCTACGAGCAGTACTTC.

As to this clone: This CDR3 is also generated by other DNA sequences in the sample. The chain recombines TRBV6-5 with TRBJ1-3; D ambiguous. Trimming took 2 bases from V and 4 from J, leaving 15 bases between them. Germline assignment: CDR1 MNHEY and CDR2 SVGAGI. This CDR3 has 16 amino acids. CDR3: CASSYGIGGPGNTIYF. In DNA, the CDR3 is TGTGCCAGCAGTTACGGTATCGGAGGGCCCGGAAACACCATATATTTT.